Here is one TCR beta chain with its context. Germline-derived CDR1 and CDR2 are MDHEN and SYDVKM. The germline V and J ends were trimmed by 6 bases and 5 bases, with 16 bases remaining between them. The CDR3 contains 14 residues. The data derive from a study of T cells in Graves' hyperthyroidism and ophthalmopathy. Template material for amplifying TCR beta CDR3 regions consisted of RNA transcripts. An initial round of RT-PCR targeting the TCR CDR3 relied on the HTBI primer set. TCRdb re-called the multiplex PCR reads through MiXCR, storing one row per CDR3 protein. The data hold approximately 400,000 distinct CDR3 sequences, with 15% to 18% observed a single time.

The V call is TRBV28, the J call TRBJ2-5; D possibly corresponds to TRBD2 (5 bases). This sequence was found in a young woman with Graves' hyperthyroidism that later progressed to Graves' ophthalmopathy. The sequencing sample was made of blood. For the CDR3, the DNA is TGTGCCAGCAGGCCCGGACTGCCCGGGGAGACCCAGTACTTC. Protein sequence: CASRPGLPGETQYF.